This entry describes one T cell receptor beta chain. The antigen is undetermined. Patients had newly diagnosed, untreated stage II-IVA oral cavity squamous cell carcinoma. This entry comes from a study of neoadjuvant anti-PD-1 for oral cavity cancer. The wider study: Patients without progression received a fourth nivolumab dose around day 43, then surgical resection on days 50-56.

General study findings and limits: Higher pretreatment blood Treg/Th17 ratios correlated with higher pretreatment blood and lower post-treatment tumor TCRbeta clonality.

Only in-frame clones appear in the TCRdb table, and some are missing; sequencing was by immunoSEQ multiplex PCR. The data show 60,000 to 80,000 clones, 70% to 85% seen once. The material was PBMCs, obtained before nivolumab (anti-PD-1) treatment. The sequence came from a person aged 40 to 85 with oral cavity squamous cell carcinoma.

Here the CDR3 DNA reads TGTGCCAGTAGTATGAGTACAGGACCCCCCTACAATGAGCAGTTCTTC. This gives the protein CASSMSTGPPYNEQFF. The chain joins TRBV19 to TRBJ2-1; tentative D call: TRBD1 (5 bases). This CDR3 comprises 16 residues. Germline V lookup: CDR1 LNHDA, CDR2 SQIVND (reference sequence). The V and J ends lost 3 bases and 2 bases respectively, with 14 bases between them.